The following is a T cell receptor beta chain sequence with its context. Its antigen target is currently unknown. Base qualities were left out, and no much larger clone turns up one base away. V is shortened by 4 bases, J by 5 bases, and the region joining them spans 8 bases. The germline V gene (reference sequence) yields LNHDA for CDR1 and SQIVND for CDR2. Including cysteine and phenylalanine, the CDR3 has 12 amino acids. CDR3 DNA only is kept here, 36 bases in frame from base 1. Using the deep immunoSEQ assay, multiplex PCR amplified TCR CDR3 regions from genomic DNA. Extracted genomic DNA from each cell subset was distributed evenly across all wells of several immunoSEQ 96-well plates, and each plate was treated as a replicate. Each replicate PCR for sorted subsets received approximately 200 ng genomic DNA, equal to about 30,000 T cell genomes. Purified libraries were quantified with a Qubit 3.0 fluorometer, sized on a Bioanalyzer 2100, and re-quantified with the KAPA Library Quantification kit. Each immunoSEQ 96-well plate was sequenced on its own single-read 150-cycle Illumina NextSeq 550 flow cell. As for how the authors treated the data: Because the immunoSEQ output included only junctional sequences and no quality scores, the filtering could not be the same as the filtering used for full-length reads. Sequences were annotated with PyIR, a Python wrapper for IgBLAST v1.9, and V/J genes and CDR3 were assigned using IMGT germline references. Reads were removed for weak V/J assignments (E-value above 1e-6), missing CDR3, stop codons, out-of-frame junctions, or ambiguous translated residues. V3J clonotypes were defined as sequences sharing an identical inferred V gene, J gene, and CDR3 amino acid sequence. To compute the percentage overlap between repertoires, the number of shared unique clonotypes was divided by the size of the smaller repertoire. Richness of each repertoire was evaluated using RTK rarefaction, the Chao1 estimator, and Recon v2.1 estimates of unobserved clonotypes. Generation probabilities for all TCRbeta clonotypes obtained by the gDNA method from a few donors were computed using OLGA. In its TCRdb copy, this immuneACCESS table keeps in-frame sequences only and misses some clones. Where compared with another copy, unresolved V genes explain less than half of these, and the others have no known cause. The V and J calls and clone size were taken over from that table, and D and trimming were inferred from the DNA. Recorded for this sample are over a million clones; approximately 96% of them occurred a single time. The top ten clones comprise about 1.2% of the sample.

The sample originates from a study of shared clonotypes between healthy human individuals (dated by TCRdb to 2018 to 2020). At the level of the whole study: A few men and a couple of women, aged 18 to 49 years, made up the cohort. Per donor, three plates each were used for CD4 naive and CD4 memory, two for CD8 naive, and one for CD8 memory. Each donor's leukapheresis produced roughly between about 0.9 and 9.5 billion PBMCs. Different laboratories and diverse techniques were used to prepare libraries and sequence TCR repertoires, to increase sequencing depth and limit assay-specific biases. To estimate repertoire size and how much clonotypes are shared between individuals, the study performed deep sequencing of blood TCR repertoires from roughly five healthy adults. General study outcomes and caveats: Clonotypes shared by all four sorted-subset donors showed higher generation probabilities than non-shared clonotypes. Naive subsets generally had larger estimated clonotype richness than memory subsets. Sampling was restricted to blood, and TCR repertoires in tissue are likely to differ from TCR repertoires in blood. Based on pairwise subsampling, the degree of clonotype sharing among donors was expected to be affected by sequencing depth. The genetic and exposure-history diversity represented was limited by the small number of donors. Rarefaction of sorted-subset datasets indicated incomplete sequencing despite the large sequencing depth. Across a few donors, roughly 5.1% of naive CD4, more than 3% of naive CD8, under 2.5% of memory CD4, and around 0.4% of memory CD8 clonotypes were shared.

Donors were healthy HIV-negative adults with no recently reported acute infections or vaccinations. All donors were Caucasian adults living in Nashville, Tennessee, USA. CD4+ T cells were enriched by magnetic negative selection, after which naive cells were positively selected on CD45RA and the negative fraction was taken as the memory subset. Blood was collected by leukapheresis, and PBMCs were isolated by Ficoll-Histopaque density gradient centrifugation and then cryopreserved in liquid nitrogen vapor phase. Analytical flow cytometry was used to check the purity and quantity of each magnetically sorted T cell population. Genomic DNA was isolated from every sorted fraction and measured by UV absorbance on a Nanodrop 2000c.

The TCR comes from a man aged 25-45 years in good health. The sample was naive CD4+ T cells sorted from blood. The cell subset or site label, as the study defines it: CD45RA+ positively selected. Recombination joined TRBV19 with TRBJ2-5; the D gene is unclear. The CDR3 region has the sequence CASSKNGETQYF. The nucleotides read TGTGCCAGTAGTAAAAACGGGGAGACCCAGTACTTC.